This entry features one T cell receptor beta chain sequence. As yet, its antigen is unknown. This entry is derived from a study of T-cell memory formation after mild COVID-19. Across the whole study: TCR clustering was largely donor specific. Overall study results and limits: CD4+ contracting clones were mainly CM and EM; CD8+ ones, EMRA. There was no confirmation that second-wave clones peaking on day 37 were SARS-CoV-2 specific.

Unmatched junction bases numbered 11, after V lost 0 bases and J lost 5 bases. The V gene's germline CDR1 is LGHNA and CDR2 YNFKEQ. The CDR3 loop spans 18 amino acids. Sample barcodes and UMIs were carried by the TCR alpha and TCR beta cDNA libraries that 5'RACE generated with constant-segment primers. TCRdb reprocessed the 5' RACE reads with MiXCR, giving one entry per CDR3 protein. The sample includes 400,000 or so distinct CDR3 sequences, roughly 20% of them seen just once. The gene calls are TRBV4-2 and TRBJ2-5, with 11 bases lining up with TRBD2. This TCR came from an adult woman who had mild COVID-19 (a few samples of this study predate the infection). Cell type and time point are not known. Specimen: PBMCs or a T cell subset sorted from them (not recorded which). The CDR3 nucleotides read TGTGCCAGCAGCCAAGAGTTAGCGGGAGGGCCGGGGGCGGAGACCCAGTACTTC. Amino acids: CASSQELAGGPGAETQYF.